Below are 32 T cell receptor beta chains sequenced from a single sample in a study of control samples from healthy donors and cancer patients. Method: immunoSEQ multiplex PCR; TCRdb's copy keeps in-frame clones and lacks some. The sample carries 130,000 or so clones, around 92% recorded once. Sequenced material: PBMCs. These receptor sequences come from a man aged 45-60 years with head and neck cancer.

The chain is built from TRBV7-9 and TRBJ2-1, with D unresolved. This CDR3 has 14 amino acids. The V gene lost 5 bases and the J gene lost 6 bases, with 14 bases spanning the gap. CDR1 and CDR2 from the germline V gene are SEHNR and FQNEAQ (reference sequence). The CDR3 region is CASSLTDPLNEQFF. Here the CDR3 DNA reads TGTGCCAGCAGCCTTACCGATCCGCTCAATGAGCAGTTCTTC.

The CDR3 nucleotides are TGTGCCAGCAGCGTAGGACTCCTCAATGAGCAGTTCTTC. It codes for CASSVGLLNEQFF. The chain joins TRBV9 to TRBJ2-1; D is uncertain. The CDR3 has 13 residues. Trimming took off 0 bases at V and 6 bases at J, with 7 bases between the two ends. CDR1 is SGDLS and CDR2 is YYNGEE in the germline V gene.

This clone was observed a handful of times. The chain recombines TRBV5-1 with TRBJ2-1; tentatively, D is TRBD1 (5 bases). In germline, CDR1 is SGHRS, CDR2 YFSETQ. V was trimmed by 7 bases and J by 2 bases, leaving 19 bases between them. The CDR3 length is 16 residues. The CDR3 loop reads CASQPTLQGPYNEQFF. The CDR3 bases are TGCGCCAGCCAACCTACCCTTCAGGGCCCCTACAATGAGCAGTTCTTC.

The table lists this clone with a count of one. The chain combines TRBV12-3 or TRBV12-4 with TRBJ2-2, with no clear D. CDR3 size: 12 residues. V dropped 4 bases and J dropped 5 bases, with 5 bases sitting between them. The CDR3: CASSSTTGELFF. The CDR3 region has the DNA TGTGCCAGCAGTTCCACGACCGGGGAGCTGTTTTTT.

The V and J genes are TRBV24-1 and TRBJ2-3; TRBD1 agrees at 7 bases. The V gene end was trimmed by 2 bases and the J gene end by 3 bases; junction bases not matched to a gene: 4. The CDR3 has 15 amino acids. Germline CDR1 and CDR2: KGHDR and SFDVKD. The CDR3 DNA follows: TGTGCCACCAGTGATTACAGGGGTCCTACAGATACGCAGTATTTT. Protein: CATSDYRGPTDTQYF.

The chain combines TRBV10-1 with TRBJ2-1; TRBD2 aligns across 8 bases. The CDR3 has 16 amino acids. CDR1 and CDR2 (germline): WNHNN, SYGVQD (reference sequence). Trimming removed 5 bases from V and 3 bases from J; junction bases left unmatched: 9. The CDR3 DNA sequence: TGCGCCAGCAGTTCGATAGCGGGAACCTACTACAATGAGCAGTTCTTC. Its protein is CASSSIAGTYYNEQFF.

The CDR3 sequence: CASSLERYRSYNEQFF. CDR3 nucleotide sequence: TGTGCCAGCAGCTTGGAGAGGTATCGCTCCTACAATGAGCAGTTCTTC. The chain recombines TRBV5-6 with TRBJ2-1; D unresolved. V shed 0 bases and J shed 0 bases, with 10 bases lying between them. The CDR3 is made up of 16 amino acids. Germline V gives CDR1 SGHDT, CDR2 YYEEEE.

CDR3 loop: CASSLSPGYRATGELFF. The CDR3 coding sequence is TGCGCCAGCAGCTTGTCTCCAGGGTACCGGGCCACCGGGGAGCTGTTTTTT. This chain connects TRBV5-1 to TRBJ2-2, with D perhaps TRBD1 (5 bases). Germline-derived CDR1 and CDR2 are SGHRS and YFSETQ. Trimming pared 1 base from V and 4 bases from J, leaving 17 bases between. The CDR3 has 17 residues.

The chain employs TRBV7-2 and TRBJ2-1; TRBD2 aligns across 8 bases. There are 15 residues in the CDR3. J was trimmed by 5 bases and V by 4 bases; bases with no gene match: 7. The V gene's germline CDR1 is SGHTA and CDR2 FQGNSA. CDR3 residues: CASSSYGGANNEQFF. The CDR3 coding sequence is TGTGCCAGCAGCTCATACGGGGGGGCTAACAATGAGCAGTTCTTC.

CDR3 sequence (DNA): TGTGCCAGCAGCTCGGTTGGCAACTCTGGAAACACCATATATTTT. Translation: CASSSVGNSGNTIYF. The chain joins TRBV11-2 to TRBJ2-2; D gene uncertain. The DNA end is a closer match to TRBJ1-3, so the J assignment may be wrong. Germline-derived CDR1 and CDR2 are SGHAT and FQNNGV. There are 15 residues in the CDR3.

The chain uses TRBV9 and TRBJ1-2; D not resolved. This CDR3 region has 13 residues. CDR1 is SGDLS, CDR2 YYNGEE, per germline. V lost 0 bases to trimming and J lost 7 bases, with 10 bases between them. The CDR3: CASSVEGDGGYTF. The DNA of the CDR3 is TGTGCCAGCAGCGTAGAGGGAGACGGTGGCTACACCTTC. The full variable domain, with the rest looked up from reference TRBV9 and TRBJ1-2, is DSGVTQTPKHLITATGQRVTLRCSPRSGDLSVYWYQQSLDQGLQFLIQYYNGEERAKGNILERFSAQQFPDLHSELNLSSLELGDSALYFCASSVEGDGGYTFGSGTRLTVV.

This clone came up once. V usage is TRBV6-1 and J usage is TRBJ2-3, with D hard to call. Per germline, CDR1 MNHNS and CDR2 SASEGT. V gave up 1 base and J gave up 0 bases, with 5 bases separating them. This CDR3 has 14 amino acids. This CDR3 is CASSEVPSTDTQYF. CDR3 DNA: TGTGCCAGCAGTGAAGTACCTAGCACAGATACGCAGTATTTT.

V usage is TRBV12-3 or TRBV12-4 and J usage is TRBJ1-1; tentatively, D is TRBD1 (5 bases). V gave up 4 bases and J gave up 4 bases, with 10 bases separating them. The CDR3 contains 13 residues. This CDR3 is CASSSGEGTEAFF. The CDR3 nucleotides are TGTGCCAGCAGTTCGGGGGAGGGCACTGAAGCTTTCTTT.

This chain connects TRBV7-9 to TRBJ1-5, with unresolved D. The CDR3 spans 15 residues. V was clipped by 0 bases and J by 2 bases, with 8 bases between them. The germline CDR1 and CDR2 sequences are SEHNR and FQNEAQ (reference sequence). In DNA form, the CDR3 reads TGTGCCAGCAGCTTAGCGGGTTCTGGCAATCAGCCCCAGCATTTT. Translation gives CASSLAGSGNQPQHF. Full variable domain (remainder filled in from reference TRBV7-9 and TRBJ1-5): DTGVSQNPRHKITKRGQNVTFRCDPISEHNRLYWYRQTLGQGPEFLTYFQNEAQLEKSRLLSDRFSAERPKGSFSTLEIQRTEQGDSAMYLCASSLAGSGNQPQHFGDGTRLSIL.

The genes are TRBV28 and TRBJ1-6; 9 bases line up with TRBD1. V shed 7 bases and J 6 bases; nucleotides not matched to a gene: 10. The CDR3 covers 16 residues. Germline V gene lookup returns CDR1 MDHEN and CDR2 SYDVKM. CDR3 protein: CASNGGQGGGNSPLHF. The DNA of the CDR3 is TGTGCCAGCAACGGGGGACAGGGTGGCGGTAATTCACCCCTCCACTTT.

The genes are TRBV12-2 and TRBJ1-2; the D call TRBD1 from the table was never checked on the DNA. TRBV12-2 is a documented pseudogene. The CDR3 runs 13 residues. The CDR3 spells CASRSIQGRLYTF. DNA for the CDR3: TGTGCAAGTCGCTCAATACAGGGGCGTTTGTACACCTTC.

This clone was seen more than once but under ten times. The rearrangement joins TRBV2 to TRBJ1-4; D is unresolved. The V gene lost 7 bases and the J gene lost 8 bases, with 14 bases spanning the gap. This CDR3 has 13 amino acids. The germline V gene has CDR1 SNHLY and CDR2 FYNNEI. The CDR3, as DNA: TGTGCCAGCAAAGGGATCGCGGGGGAAAAACTGTTTTTT. This gives the protein CASKGIAGEKLFF.

This chain connects TRBV7-9 to TRBJ2-1, with D tentatively TRBD2 (6 bases). Germline lookup yields CDR1 SEHNR and CDR2 FQNEAQ (reference sequence). Deletions cut 7 bases from V and 0 bases from J, with 13 bases between. This CDR3 has 15 residues. CDR3 protein: CASISRGTSYNEQFF. In DNA form, the CDR3 reads TGTGCCAGCATCTCTCGGGGGACCTCCTACAATGAGCAGTTCTTC.

This clone was found once. The chain links TRBV18 to TRBJ2-7; TRBD2 matches 7 bases. The ends lost 1 base at V and 0 bases at J; junction bases unmatched: 3. Germline values: CDR1 KGHSH, CDR2 LQKENI. The CDR3 contains 15 residues. The CDR3 loop reads CASSPLGGSSYEQYF. CDR3 DNA: TGTGCCAGCTCACCACTGGGGGGGAGCTCCTACGAGCAGTACTTC.

V and J are TRBV29-1 and TRBJ1-1, with D possibly TRBD1 on 5 matching bases. V was pared by 7 bases and J by 2 bases, with 14 bases between. The CDR3 contains 13 residues. Germline lookup yields CDR1 SQVTM and CDR2 ANQGSEA. In DNA, the CDR3 is TGCAGCGGGACGAGGGACGGTAACACTGAAGCTTTCTTT. It translates to CSGTRDGNTEAFF. Drawing the rest from reference TRBV29-1 and TRBJ1-1, the complete variable domain is SAVISQKPSRDICQRGTSLTIQCQVDSQVTMMFWYRQQPGQSLTLIATANQGSEATYESGFVIDKFPISRPNLTFSTLTVSNMSPEDSSIYLCSGTRDGNTEAFFGQGTRLTVV.

In DNA form, the CDR3 reads TGTGCCAGCAGCCAGGGGGTGGGAGATACGCAGTATTTT. Its protein product is CASSQGVGDTQYF. The rearrangement links TRBV12-3 or TRBV12-4 to TRBJ2-3; 7 positions match TRBD1. With 6 bases clipped from V and 5 bases from J, the junction kept 5 bases outside the gene matches. The CDR3 is made up of 13 amino acids.

V usage is TRBV7-8 and J usage is TRBJ2-1; no clear D gene. The V end was cut by 3 bases, the J end by 6 bases, with 9 bases between. Germline CDR1 SGHVS, CDR2 FQNEAQ. The CDR3 runs to 13 residues. CDR3 DNA: TGTGCCAGCAGCTTTACAGCCAGCAATGAGCAGTTCTTC. This sequence encodes CASSFTASNEQFF.

The V and J genes are TRBV9 and TRBJ2-2; 8 bases agree with TRBD1. CDR1 is SGDLS, CDR2 YYNGEE, per germline. This CDR3 has 15 residues. V shed 3 bases and J 4 bases; nucleotides not matched to a gene: 5. CDR3 residues: CASSAGGLVTGELFF. DNA of the CDR3: TGTGCCAGCAGCGCAGGGGGCTTGGTCACCGGGGAGCTGTTTTTT.

The rearrangement uses TRBV6-5 and TRBJ1-2; D is uncertain. The CDR3 runs to 16 residues. V lost 0 bases and J 2 bases, leaving 13 bases between the germline ends. The germline CDR1 and CDR2 sequences are MNHEY and SVGAGI. In DNA form, the CDR3 reads TGTGCCAGCAGTTACTCGCTCCGGACGGCCAACTATGGCTACACCTTC. It is translated as CASSYSLRTANYGYTF.

V and J are TRBV28 and TRBJ2-7; maybe TRBD1 (5 bases). V lost 6 bases, J lost 3 bases, and 18 bases lay in between. The CDR3 length is 15 residues. Germline lookup yields CDR1 MDHEN and CDR2 SYDVKM. The CDR3, as DNA: TGTGCCAGCAGCGAGGCCAGGGTTCCATTCTACGAGCAGTACTTC. This sequence encodes CASSEARVPFYEQYF.

The chain carries TRBV19 and TRBJ2-3; 8 nucleotides line up with TRBD1. J gave up 1 base and V 6 bases, and 12 bases lay outside the gene matches. CDR3 size: 17 residues. CDR1 and CDR2 (germline): LNHDA, SQIVND (reference sequence). The CDR3 sequence is CASSDNTQGGRTDTQYF. The CDR3, as DNA: TGTGCCAGTAGCGACAATACACAGGGGGGACGCACAGATACGCAGTATTTT.

This clone has just a few counts. V gene TRBV5-1 combines with J gene TRBJ1-2; D not certain. The CDR3 sequence is 12 residues long. Germline V gene lookup returns CDR1 SGHRS and CDR2 YFSETQ. V shed 7 bases and J shed 0 bases, with 7 bases lying between them. Written as DNA, the CDR3 is TGCGCCAGCGGGAATCCTAACTATGGCTACACCTTC. Encoded protein: CASGNPNYGYTF.

This clone has a single count. The chain has TRBV5-1 and TRBJ2-5; TRBD1 or TRBD2 may be the D gene (5 bases each). Germline CDR1 is SGHRS and CDR2 is YFSETQ. The CDR3 has 14 residues. Trimming took 7 bases from V and 5 from J, leaving 18 bases between them. CDR3 nucleotide sequence: TGCGCCAGCTGCAGGGACGGAATTTATGAGACCCAGTACTTC. It encodes CASCRDGIYETQYF.

The rearrangement links TRBV20-1 to TRBJ2-2; tentatively, D is TRBD2 (5 bases). There are 15 residues in the CDR3. The germline V gene encodes CDR1 DFQATT and CDR2 SNEGSKA (reference sequence). Trimming removed 3 bases at V and 4 bases at J, with 15 bases between. In DNA form, the CDR3 reads TGCAGTGCTAGTTACGCGGCCCGGGGCACCGGGGAGCTGTTTTTT. Its translation: CSASYAARGTGELFF.

V is TRBV5-6 and J is TRBJ2-7; D is ambiguous. The ends were cut back, 4 bases at V and 1 base at J, with 9 bases in the middle. There are 13 residues in the CDR3. Germline CDR1 reads SGHDT; CDR2 reads YYEEEE. In DNA, the CDR3 is TGTGCCAGCAGCCCGGGCCAATCCTACGAGCAGTACTTC. Encoded protein: CASSPGQSYEQYF.

V is TRBV5-1 and J is TRBJ1-3; D is perhaps TRBD1 (5 bases). V lost 0 bases and J 0 bases, leaving 13 bases between the germline ends. Looked up from germline, CDR1 is SGHRS and CDR2 is YFSETQ. CDR3 length: 17 amino acids. CDR3 nucleotide sequence: TGCGCCAGCAGCTTGGGATGGGGACCGGACTCTGGAAACACCATATATTTT. Protein: CASSLGWGPDSGNTIYF.

This sequence joins TRBV4-1 and TRBJ1-1, with TRBD1 identical over 9 bases. With 0 bases clipped from V and 11 bases from J, the junction kept 10 bases outside the gene matches. Germline V gene lookup returns CDR1 MGHRA and CDR2 YSYEKL. There are 15 residues in the CDR3. CDR3 in DNA: TGCGCCAGCAGCCAAGAGACAGGGGGAAACCAGGAGGCTTTCTTT. Its translation is CASSQETGGNQEAFF.